The T cell receptor beta chain described here comes from a study of T cell changes during pregnancy in multiple sclerosis. V lost 10 bases and J lost 1, with 13 bases in between. CDR1 MGHRA and CDR2 YSYEKL come from the germline V gene. The CDR3 is made up of 13 amino acids. Measured with immunoSEQ multiplex PCR; TCRdb has only the in-frame clones, and not every one. This table has tens of thousands of clones, 91% appearing once. Sequences were derived from peripheral blood, sampled after pregnancy. The sequence derives from a female donor in good health, enrolled as a control in a pregnancy study. This chain links TRBV4-1 with TRBJ1-2; D is possibly TRBD1 (6 bases). This CDR3 reads CATTGQYNYGYTF. The CDR3 DNA follows: TGCGCCACAACGGGACAATATAACTATGGCTACACCTTC.